These 14 T cell receptor beta chains came from one sample sequenced in a study of blood T cell repertoires in COVID-19. The protocol was immunoSEQ multiplex PCR, while the TCRdb copy is restricted to in-frame clones and leaves out a portion. In the table there are 43,000 or so clones, more than 65% of which are singletons. The specimen was peripheral blood. These receptors were collected from a woman aged 60-75 years with acute or convalescent COVID-19.

This chain uses TRBV11-3 with TRBJ2-1, with D tentatively TRBD2 (6 bases). The CDR3 has 13 residues. Trimming pared 4 bases from V and 10 bases from J, leaving 14 bases between. From germline, CDR1 is SGHNT and CDR2 YENEEA. CDR3 DNA: TGTGCCAGCAGCTGGGGGGTGAACGGGGAGCAGTTCTTC. It translates to CASSWGVNGEQFF.

The V call is TRBV13, the J call TRBJ1-4, with TRBD1 matching 8 bases. CDR1 and CDR2 (germline): PRHDT, FYEKMQ (reference sequence). J was trimmed by 8 bases and V by 5 bases; bases with no gene match: 7. The CDR3 contains 14 residues. CDR3 bases: TGTGCCAGCAGCACGACAGGGGCGCAGGAAAAACTGTTTTTT. It codes for CASSTTGAQEKLFF. The full variable domain, with the rest looked up from reference TRBV13 and TRBJ1-4, is AAGVIQSPRHLIKEKRETATLKCYPIPRHDTVYWYQQGPGQDPQFLISFYEKMQSDKGSIPDRFSAQQFSDYHSELNMSSLELGDSALYFCASSTTGAQEKLFFGSGTQLSVL.

This clone is a singleton in its sample. In DNA, the CDR3 is TGTGCCAGCAGCAGAAACAGGCACTATGGCTACACCTTC. Encoded protein: CASSRNRHYGYTF. The chain employs TRBV21-1 and TRBJ1-2; the table calls TRBD1, which could not be checked here. TRBV21-1 is a pseudogene locus. The CDR3 contains 13 residues.

The chain has TRBV7-2 and TRBJ2-1, with D possibly being TRBD1 (5 bases). Germline assignment: CDR1 SGHTA and CDR2 FQGNSA. CDR3 length: 12 amino acids. With 0 bases removed from V and 10 bases from J, the gap between germline ends came to 7 bases. DNA for the CDR3: TGTGCCAGCAGCTTAGCTAAGGGGGAGCAGTTCTTC. Residues: CASSLAKGEQFF.

This chain joins TRBV21-1 and TRBJ2-5; the table calls TRBD1, which could not be checked here. TRBV21-1 is noted as a pseudogene. There are 13 residues in the CDR3. The CDR3 sequence is CAKDADRGFFRYF. For the CDR3, the DNA is TGTGCCAAAGACGCGGACAGGGGCTTTTTCCGGTACTTC.

This chain links TRBV5-1 with TRBJ2-5; 7 bases match TRBD1. The trim removed 7 bases at V and 5 bases at J, leaving 17 bases unmatched. Germline CDR1 is SGHRS and CDR2 is YFSETQ. This CDR3 is 16 amino acids long. For the CDR3, the DNA is TGCGCCAGCCAGATTGAGGGGACAGTCTCCGGGGAGACCCAGTACTTC. It specifies CASQIEGTVSGETQYF.

The chain employs TRBV27 and TRBJ1-1, with 8 bases lining up with TRBD1. Germline V CDR1 and CDR2: MNHEY, SMNVEV (reference sequence). This CDR3 contains 17 residues. Trimming took 2 bases from V and 1 from J; bases not matched to a gene: 9. The CDR3 loop reads CASSLLKTQGGNTEAFF. The DNA of the CDR3 is TGTGCCAGCAGTTTACTCAAAACACAGGGGGGGAACACTGAAGCTTTCTTT.

The V call is TRBV27, the J call TRBJ2-6; 11 nucleotides line up with TRBD1. V gave up 7 bases and J gave up 4 bases; unmatched junction bases: 6. The CDR3 covers 16 residues. Germline CDR1 and CDR2: MNHEY and SMNVEV (reference sequence). The CDR3 sequence is CASTDRGRAGANVLTF. The CDR3 bases are TGTGCCAGCACGGACAGGGGGCGCGCGGGGGCCAACGTCCTGACTTTC.

The count of this clone is one. The rearrangement links TRBV4-1 to TRBJ2-3; 10 bases agree with TRBD1. J gave up 2 bases and V 4 bases, and 6 bases lay outside the gene matches. The germline V gene encodes CDR1 MGHRA and CDR2 YSYEKL. The CDR3 has 16 residues. CDR3 nucleotide sequence: TGCGCCAGCAGCCTGGAGGACAGGGGGTACACAGATACGCAGTATTTT. Translated, it gives CASSLEDRGYTDTQYF.

This clone was counted between two and nine times. The V and J genes are TRBV30 and TRBJ1-1; the D is unclear. CDR1 and CDR2 (germline): GTSNPN, SVGIG (reference sequence). The length of the CDR3 is 15 residues. V lost 0 bases, J lost 2 bases, and 13 bases lay in between. The CDR3 nucleotides read TGTGCCTGGAGTGTACGAGGAGCGGTCAACACTGAAGCTTTCTTT. Amino acid sequence: CAWSVRGAVNTEAFF.

This chain connects TRBV19 to TRBJ2-1; 10 bases align to TRBD1. Looked up from germline, CDR1 is LNHDA and CDR2 is SQIVND (reference sequence). The CDR3 consists of 15 residues. Trimming removed 3 bases from V and 8 bases from J; junction bases left unmatched: 7. CDR3 residues: CASSMTGGVRDEQFF. The CDR3 DNA reads TGTGCCAGTAGTATGACAGGGGGCGTTCGGGATGAGCAGTTCTTC.

The V call is TRBV18, the J call TRBJ1-5; TRBD1 aligns across 10 bases. The germline CDR1 and CDR2 sequences are KGHSH and LQKENI. The CDR3 spans 15 residues. Trimming took 3 bases from V and 6 from J; bases not matched to a gene: 5. CDR3 sequence reads: CASSPGTGDSQPQHF. CDR3 nucleotide sequence: TGTGCCAGCTCACCTGGGACAGGGGACAGTCAGCCCCAGCATTTT.

The chain is built from TRBV9 and TRBJ2-5, with D maybe TRBD2 (7 bases). Trimming pared 4 bases from V and 5 bases from J, leaving 24 bases between. The CDR3 runs 17 residues. Germline CDR1 SGDLS, CDR2 YYNGEE. CDR3 nucleotide sequence: TGTGCCAGCAGCCCCCTCGGGCGGGGGCGCCGGTGGGAGACCCAGTACTTC. This sequence encodes CASSPLGRGRRWETQYF.

The rearrangement uses TRBV29-1 and TRBJ1-3; no reliable D call. CDR3 length equals 12 residues. The germline V gene encodes CDR1 SQVTM and CDR2 ANQGSEA. The germline V and J ends were trimmed by 5 bases and 0 bases, with 5 bases remaining between them. In DNA form, the CDR3 reads TGCAGCGTTCTTAGCTCTGGAAACACCATATATTTT. It specifies CSVLSSGNTIYF.